The 20 T cell receptor beta chains in this list originate from one sample, sequenced in a study of blood T cells in healthy people across ages. It was with a sample-barcoded 5' primer and a J-beta primer mix that a second PCR of about 6 to 11 cycles was run. TCRdb recomputed calls from the 5' RACE reads with MiXCR, one row per CDR3 protein. This table holds approximately 900,000 distinct CDR3 sequences, about 28% found once. These same records also appear under a second study, on T cells of mothers and their children.

Sequenced input: blood. These receptor sequences come from a middle-aged woman in good health.

The chain carries TRBV5-1 and TRBJ1-1; TRBD1 agrees at 7 bases. Trimming at V came to 3 bases and at J to 2 bases, leaving 4 bases not matched to a gene. CDR1 is SGHRS and CDR2 is YFSETQ in the germline V gene. The CDR3 contains 14 residues. In nucleotides, the CDR3 is TGCGCCAGCAGCTACGGGACAGAAAACACTGAAGCTTTCTTT. It codes for CASSYGTENTEAFF.

In its sample, this clonotype was seen a few times. The J gene is TRBJ1-3, the V gene TRBV5-1; 7 bases agree with TRBD1. The CDR3 sequence is 15 residues long. The germline V gene encodes CDR1 SGHRS and CDR2 YFSETQ. The J segment lost 10 bases and the V segment lost 4 bases, leaving 14 bases of the junction unmatched. DNA for the CDR3: TGCGCCAGCAGCCCCGGGGACAGTGGTTTTCGGACCATATATTTT. Translating gives CASSPGDSGFRTIYF.

This clonotype has a count of ten or more. The chain is built from TRBV4-2 and TRBJ2-3, with 8 positions matching TRBD1. V shed 3 bases, J shed 1 base, and the junction held 6 bases outside the gene matches. Germline CDR1 LGHNA, CDR2 YNFKEQ. This CDR3 spans 16 amino acids. CDR3 residues: CASSQGDRQGTDTQYF. The CDR3 coding sequence is TGTGCCAGCAGCCAGGGGGACAGGCAGGGCACAGATACGCAGTATTTT.

V usage is TRBV9 and J usage is TRBJ2-5; 7 bases are a match to TRBD1. This CDR3 contains 16 residues. V shed 5 bases and J 0 bases; nucleotides not matched to a gene: 10. Germline loops: CDR1 SGDLS, CDR2 YYNGEE. The CDR3 DNA is TGTGCCAGCAGTGCAAAACAGGGGTGGTACCAAGAGACCCAGTACTTC. It specifies CASSAKQGWYQETQYF. Full variable domain (missing parts from reference TRBV9 and TRBJ2-5): DSGVTQTPKHLITATGQRVTLRCSPRSGDLSVYWYQQSLDQGLQFLIQYYNGEERAKGNILERFSAQQFPDLHSELNLSSLELGDSALYFCASSAKQGWYQETQYFGPGTRLLVL.

This clonotype was counted a few times. V usage is TRBV20-1 and J usage is TRBJ1-4; the D is unclear. V dropped 0 bases and J dropped 6 bases, with 2 bases sitting between them. The CDR3 contains 11 residues. The V gene's germline CDR1 is DFQATT and CDR2 SNEGSKA (reference sequence). The CDR3 coding sequence is TGCAGTGCTAGAGATTATGAAAAACTGTTTTTT. It encodes CSARDYEKLFF.

This clonotype was detected a few times. Mismatch with germline at one junction end may stem from a read error. This chain uses TRBV10-3 with TRBJ1-4; D is uncertain. The CDR3 length is 14 residues. CDR1 and CDR2 from the germline V gene are ENHRY and SYGVKD. The CDR3 protein is CAISEGATNEELFF. The CDR3 DNA is TGTGCCATCAGTGAGGGAGCAACTAATGAAGAACTGTTTTTT.

This clonotype showed up just a few times. This chain links TRBV5-1 with TRBJ2-2; D gene unclear. Trimming left V 4 bases short and J 7 bases short, with 14 bases between. Germline V gene sequence: CDR1 SGHRS, CDR2 YFSETQ. The CDR3 has 14 residues. Written as DNA, the CDR3 is TGCGCCAGCAGCGCCTCGCTAGGAGTCGGGGAGCTGTTTTTT. Translated: CASSASLGVGELFF. Full variable domain (outside the CDR3, taken from reference TRBV5-1 and TRBJ2-2): KAGVTQTPRYLIKTRGQQVTLSCSPISGHRSVSWYQQTPGQGLQFLFEYFSETQRNKGNFPGRFSGRQFSNSRSEMNVSTLELGDSALYLCASSASLGVGELFFGEGSRLTVL.

This clonotype has at least ten counts. This sequence joins TRBV28 and TRBJ2-4; D tentatively reads TRBD1 or TRBD2 (5 bases each). This CDR3 spans 14 amino acids. The V and J ends lost 7 bases and 3 bases respectively, with 13 bases between them. CDR1 and CDR2 (germline): MDHEN, SYDVKM. The CDR3 spells CASTSGDGKNIQYF. In DNA, the CDR3 is TGTGCCAGCACCAGTGGGGACGGCAAAAACATTCAGTACTTC.

This clonotype was counted between two and nine times. The chain links TRBV7-2 to TRBJ1-2; 7 bases match TRBD1. Germline CDR1 and CDR2: SGHTA and FQGNSA. The CDR3 spans 15 residues. J gave up 5 bases and V 5 bases, and 11 bases lay outside the gene matches. Here the CDR3 reads CASSRDRDRQYGYTF. In DNA, the CDR3 is TGTGCCAGCAGCCGAGACCGGGACAGACAATATGGCTACACCTTC.

Concerning this clonotype itself: A much larger clone differs from this one at a single base, so this may be a read error. This rearrangement joins TRBV12-3 or TRBV12-4 to TRBJ1-2; 7 nucleotides agree with TRBD1. Unmatched junction bases numbered 14, after V lost 1 base and J lost 12 bases. The CDR3 covers 15 residues. CDR3 sequence reads: CASSLGWDSTWGNTF. CDR3 sequence (DNA): TGTGCCAGCAGTTTAGGGTGGGACAGCACGTGGGGCAACACCTTC.

The V call is TRBV9, the J call TRBJ1-1; D unresolved. The germline gives CDR1 SGDLS, CDR2 YYNGEE. The CDR3 covers 14 residues. V gave up 0 bases and J gave up 5 bases, with 11 bases separating them. The CDR3 DNA sequence: TGTGCCAGCAGCGTAGATGGATCCGGAACTGAAGCTTTCTTT. As protein: CASSVDGSGTEAFF.

This clonotype was seen many times. The chain combines TRBV7-2 with TRBJ2-5, with D perhaps matching TRBD2 (6 bases). The CDR3 sequence is 16 residues long. CDR1 and CDR2 (germline): SGHTA, FQGNSA. Trimming removed 5 bases at V and 5 bases at J, with 21 bases between. The CDR3 DNA sequence: TGTGCCAGCAGCCGGGGGACCGTCTCCACGGGGGAGACCCAGTACTTC. Its protein is CASSRGTVSTGETQYF.

This clonotype was seen a handful of times. This sequence joins TRBV6-1 and TRBJ2-7; 7 bases agree with TRBD1. The CDR3 is 15 amino acids. The trim removed 2 bases at V and 4 bases at J, leaving 8 bases unmatched. In germline, CDR1 is MNHNS, CDR2 SASEGT. The CDR3 DNA is TGTGCCAGCAGTGAACTGTCAGGGGGTGAGTACGAGCAGTACTTC. The encoded protein is CASSELSGGEYEQYF.

As for this clonotype: A much larger clonotype is one base distant, so this may be a read error. The V call is TRBV7-9, the J call TRBJ2-1, with TRBD1 as a possible D gene (5 bases). There are 13 residues in the CDR3. The germline V and J ends were trimmed by 6 bases and 10 bases, with 16 bases remaining between them. Germline CDR1 is SEHNR and CDR2 is FQNEAQ (reference sequence). The CDR3 loop is CASRSRASYEQFF. CDR3 DNA: TGTGCCAGCAGGTCCAGGGCCTCCTACGAGCAGTTCTTC.

This clonotype has a single count. This sequence may be a read error, since a much larger clone differs from it by one base. The V and J genes are TRBV7-2 and TRBJ2-5; D is unclear. The CDR3 sequence is 16 residues long. V was clipped by 4 bases and J by 4 bases, with 19 bases between them. The V gene's germline CDR1 is SGHTA and CDR2 FQGNSA. DNA of the CDR3: TGTGCCAGCAGCTCGGGCGACGGCCCTCCATCAGAGACCCAGTACTTC. Translation: CASSSGDGPPSETQYF.

This clonotype was found a few times. The chain combines TRBV25-1 with TRBJ1-3; D remains ambiguous. Germline lookup yields CDR1 MGHDK and CDR2 SYGVNS. V gave up 6 bases and J gave up 9 bases, with 12 bases separating them. The CDR3 runs to 12 residues. The CDR3: CASRRFESTIYF. CDR3 DNA: TGTGCCAGCAGAAGGTTCGAGAGCACCATATATTTT.

This clonotype was observed a few times. The gene calls are TRBV2 and TRBJ1-5, with 7 bases that match TRBD1. V lost 7 bases, J lost 7 bases, and 4 bases stayed unmatched. This CDR3 comprises 12 residues. Germline CDR1 SNHLY, CDR2 FYNNEI. Here the CDR3 reads CASNGDRQPQHF. In DNA, the CDR3 is TGTGCCAGCAACGGGGACAGACAGCCCCAGCATTTT.

In DNA form, the CDR3 reads TGTGCCAGCAGCAAAGGAGGGCAGGGGGCTGGAAAGCAGTATTTT. It is translated as CASSKGGQGAGKQYF. J is TRBJ2-3 and V is TRBV2, with 8 bases fitting TRBD1. The V segment lost 6 bases and the J segment 11 bases; nucleotides outside the gene matches: 16. This CDR3 contains 15 residues. The germline CDR1 and CDR2 sequences are SNHLY and FYNNEI.

The chain joins TRBV6-6 to TRBJ1-1; 9 bases line up with TRBD1. V was pared by 6 bases and J by 1 base, with 9 bases of the junction left unmatched. The germline V gene encodes CDR1 MNHNY and CDR2 SVGAGI (reference sequence). This CDR3 has 16 residues. The CDR3 protein is CASSSRGTGRNTEAFF. The DNA for the CDR3 is TGTGCCAGCAGCTCTAGAGGGACAGGGAGGAACACTGAAGCTTTCTTT.

The chain combines TRBV19 with TRBJ1-5; TRBD1 might be the D (5 bases). The germline V and J ends were trimmed by 7 bases and 7 bases, with 14 bases remaining between them. Germline V CDR1 and CDR2: LNHDA, SQIVND (reference sequence). The CDR3 is 13 residues long. The CDR3 spells CASTTQGSQPQHF. In nucleotides, the CDR3 is TGTGCCAGTACCACTCAGGGAAGCCAGCCCCAGCATTTT.